Presented here are 22 T cell receptor beta chains from one specimen sequenced in a study of CD8 T cells in ankylosing spondylitis. TCRdb reprocessed the 5' RACE reads with MiXCR, giving one entry per CDR3 protein. The table records 250,000 or so distinct CDR3 sequences, more than 20% of them present only once. Sequencing used blood, either unsorted or a sorted T cell fraction (not recorded which). All receptors come from a male donor with ankylosing spondylitis or in good health (not recorded which).

V and J are TRBV7-6 and TRBJ1-1, with D tentatively TRBD1 (5 bases). Trimming stripped 5 bases from V and 3 bases from J, with 10 bases between. The CDR3 length is 13 residues. Germline V CDR1 and CDR2: SGHVS, FNYEAQ. CDR3 bases: TGTGCCAGCAGCCCCCGACAGCACACTGAAGCTTTCTTT. It encodes CASSPRQHTEAFF.

On this clonotype itself: This may arise from a read error, as a much more abundant clone is one base away. The CDR3 bases are TGCAGTGTTACCACCCATGGACAAACCGGGGAGCTGTTTTTT. It translates to CSVTTHGQTGELFF. J is TRBJ2-2 and V is TRBV20-1; D is perhaps TRBD1 (5 bases). Germline assignment: CDR1 DFQATT and CDR2 SNEGSKA (reference sequence). Trimming took off 7 bases at V and 5 bases at J, with 17 bases between the two ends. The CDR3 totals 14 residues.

This clonotype was observed at least ten times. The rearrangement links TRBV5-1 to TRBJ2-7; D is unclear. CDR1 SGHRS and CDR2 YFSETQ come from the germline V gene. This CDR3 has 13 residues. Trimming took 1 base from V and 3 from J, leaving 8 bases between them. This CDR3 is CASSLSRNYEQYF. In DNA, the CDR3 is TGCGCCAGCAGCTTGTCTAGAAACTACGAGCAGTACTTC.

This clonotype was seen at least ten times. V gene TRBV28 combines with J gene TRBJ2-2; 10 positions agree with TRBD1. The CDR3 has 12 residues. Trimming at V came to 8 bases and at J to 6 bases, leaving 0 bases not matched to a gene. Germline loops: CDR1 MDHEN, CDR2 SYDVKM. In DNA form, the CDR3 reads TGTGCCAGCGGGACAGGGGCCGGGGAGCTGTTTTTT. It translates to CASGTGAGELFF.

This clonotype was seen only a few times. The chain joins TRBV20-1 to TRBJ2-3; weak D call: TRBD2 (6 bases). The CDR3 has 15 amino acids. The V gene's germline CDR1 is DFQATT and CDR2 SNEGSKA (reference sequence). V was cut by 4 bases and J by 4 bases, with 18 bases left in between. The CDR3 nucleotides are TGCAGTGCTACCTCGGGCCGGGGGTCCCCAGATACGCAGTATTTT. Translated: CSATSGRGSPDTQYF.

This clonotype was seen many times. The V call is TRBV7-2, the J call TRBJ1-3; D is possibly TRBD1 (5 bases). V was clipped by 5 bases and J by 3 bases, with 11 bases between them. The CDR3 sequence is 14 residues long. Germline-derived CDR1 and CDR2 are SGHTA and FQGNSA. The CDR3 spells CASSPGLGGNTIYF. The CDR3 DNA is TGTGCCAGCAGCCCAGGGTTAGGTGGAAACACCATATATTTT.

This clonotype has only a few counts. V usage is TRBV20-1 and J usage is TRBJ2-5; 10 bases fit TRBD2. The CDR3 has 16 residues. J lost 0 bases, V lost 6 bases, and 10 bases had no gene match. The germline gives CDR1 DFQATT, CDR2 SNEGSKA (reference sequence). In DNA form, the CDR3 reads TGCAGTGCGAGAAGCGGGGGGGACCCATACCAAGAGACCCAGTACTTC. The encoded protein is CSARSGGDPYQETQYF.

This clonotype occurred a few times. This chain uses TRBV29-1 with TRBJ2-1; TRBD1 matches 10 bases. V shed 5 bases and J 1 base; nucleotides not matched to a gene: 5. This CDR3 has 15 amino acids. Germline V lookup: CDR1 SQVTM, CDR2 ANQGSEA. CDR3 sequence (DNA): TGCAGCGTTCGGACAGGGGGTGGGTCCTACAATGAGCAGTTCTTC. This codes for CSVRTGGGSYNEQFF.

This clonotype was seen repeatedly, ten times or more. This chain links TRBV29-1 with TRBJ2-1; D possibly corresponds to TRBD2 (5 bases). Germline CDR1 reads SQVTM; CDR2 reads ANQGSEA. This CDR3 region has 12 residues. V dropped 5 bases and J dropped 10 bases, with 15 bases sitting between them. As DNA, the CDR3 is TGCAGCGTTAATCCCGGGAAAGACGAGCAGTTCTTC. This translates into CSVNPGKDEQFF.

The rearrangement uses TRBV20-1 and TRBJ1-1, with TRBD1 matching over 8 bases. The CDR3 has 11 amino acids. J gave up 7 bases and V 3 bases, and 1 base lay outside the gene matches. Germline assignment: CDR1 DFQATT and CDR2 SNEGSKA (reference sequence). In nucleotides, the CDR3 is TGCAGTGCTAGGACAGGGGTTGAAGCTTTCTTT. This gives the protein CSARTGVEAFF.

This clonotype was seen more than once but under ten times. The rearrangement joins TRBV6-1 to TRBJ2-5, with a possible D match to TRBD2 (6 bases). CDR3 length equals 15 residues. V was shortened by 3 bases and J by 2 bases, with 13 bases between the two germline ends. Germline values: CDR1 MNHNS, CDR2 SASEGT. The CDR3 nucleotides are TGTGCCAGCAGTGAGTTGGGACTCCAACAAGAGACCCAGTACTTC. This encodes CASSELGLQQETQYF.

The chain is built from TRBV28 and TRBJ2-7; D uncertain. Germline CDR1 reads MDHEN; CDR2 reads SYDVKM. CDR3 length: 12 amino acids. Trimming pared 7 bases from V and 5 bases from J, leaving 12 bases between. The CDR3 protein is CASTPSKDEQYF. DNA of the CDR3: TGTGCCAGCACCCCCTCGAAGGACGAGCAGTACTTC.

The J gene is TRBJ2-2, the V gene TRBV11-2; a possible D gene is TRBD1 (5 bases). Between the trimmed V and J ends, which lost 6 bases and 0 bases, there was a span of 11 bases. Per the germline V gene, CDR1 is SGHAT and CDR2 is FQNNGV. This CDR3 contains 15 residues. DNA of the CDR3: TGTGCCAGCAGAAGGGGTCATGCGAACACCGGGGAGCTGTTTTTT. Translated, it gives CASRRGHANTGELFF.

At least ten counts were recorded for this clonotype. The chain recombines TRBV20-1 with TRBJ2-7, with a weak D call TRBD1 (6 bases). V was cut by 6 bases and J by 3 bases, with 9 bases left in between. The CDR3 is made up of 11 amino acids. Germline-derived CDR1 and CDR2 are DFQATT and SNEGSKA (reference sequence). In DNA, the CDR3 is TGCAGTGCCTTGGACAGCTACGAGCAGTACTTC. Its protein is CSALDSYEQYF.

Only a few counts were recorded for this clonotype. This chain links TRBV20-1 with TRBJ2-3, with D tentatively TRBD2 (6 bases). V gave up 0 bases and J gave up 2 bases, with 21 bases separating them. The CDR3 has 18 amino acids. The germline CDR1 and CDR2 sequences are DFQATT and SNEGSKA (reference sequence). CDR3 sequence reads: CSARDLGGASEITDTQYF. The CDR3 nucleotides read TGCAGTGCTAGAGATCTCGGCGGCGCTAGCGAAATCACAGATACGCAGTATTTT.

Many counts were recorded for this clonotype. The chain carries TRBV6-1 and TRBJ1-5; D ambiguous. V was cut by 6 bases and J by 0 bases, with 9 bases left in between. The CDR3 is 14 amino acids. Germline CDR1 MNHNS, CDR2 SASEGT. The CDR3 spells CASRESYSNQPQHF. The CDR3, as DNA: TGTGCCAGCAGGGAATCTTATAGCAATCAGCCCCAGCATTTT.

This clonotype was recorded many times. The chain recombines TRBV5-1 with TRBJ2-2; D is uncertain. CDR3 size: 16 residues. Trimming took 4 bases from V and 0 from J, leaving 13 bases between them. Per the germline V gene, CDR1 is SGHRS and CDR2 is YFSETQ. The CDR3 protein is CASSRAAPANTGELFF. The CDR3, as DNA: TGCGCCAGCAGCCGGGCGGCACCCGCGAACACCGGGGAGCTGTTTTTT.

This clonotype came up many times. The chain has TRBV11-2 and TRBJ2-3; no clear D. Trimming took off 3 bases at V and 1 base at J, with 5 bases between the two ends. Germline CDR1 and CDR2: SGHAT and FQNNGV. There are 13 residues in the CDR3. The CDR3 DNA follows: TGTGCCAGCAGCTTCCGCGGCACAGATACGCAGTATTTT. As protein: CASSFRGTDTQYF.

This chain connects TRBV4-2 to TRBJ2-7, with TRBD2 identical over 7 bases. The V and J ends lost 0 bases and 2 bases, in that order; junction bases with no gene match: 4. Germline CDR1 reads LGHNA; CDR2 reads YNFKEQ. This CDR3 is built from 15 residues. CDR3 sequence (DNA): TGTGCCAGCAGCCAAGAGTTGGGGGGGGCCTACGAGCAGTACTTC. Translating it yields CASSQELGGAYEQYF.

The chain employs TRBV7-6 and TRBJ2-5, with D perhaps TRBD2 (5 bases). Germline CDR1 and CDR2: SGHVS and FNYEAQ. The V and J ends lost 5 bases and 2 bases respectively, with 9 bases between them. This CDR3 spans 13 amino acids. CDR3 region: CASSLWTQETQYF. The CDR3 DNA is TGTGCCAGCAGCCTTTGGACTCAAGAGACCCAGTACTTC.

This clonotype appeared once. The V call is TRBV5-1, the J call TRBJ2-7; tentative D call: TRBD2 (6 bases). The CDR3 runs 15 residues. Germline CDR1 is SGHRS and CDR2 is YFSETQ. The V end was cut by 0 bases, the J end by 2 bases, with 12 bases between. The CDR3 here is CASSLAGTSTYEQYF. The CDR3 nucleotides are TGCGCCAGCAGCTTGGCCGGGACTTCTACCTACGAGCAGTACTTC.

This clonotype has ten or more counts. The chain has TRBV20-1 and TRBJ2-2; TRBD1 might be the D (7 bases). Trimming shortened V by 2 bases and J by 6 bases, and 10 bases separated the two germline ends. The CDR3 runs to 13 residues. CDR1 DFQATT and CDR2 SNEGSKA come from the germline V gene (reference sequence). As DNA, the CDR3 is TGCAGTGCTAGATCAGGGGGGCCCGGGGAGCTGTTTTTT. The encoded protein is CSARSGGPGELFF.